What follows are 2 T cell receptor beta chains derived from one specimen sequenced in a study of T cells in Graves' hyperthyroidism and ophthalmopathy. Researchers took RNA transcripts and amplified the TCR beta CDR3 regions from them. A set of HTBI primers served as the primers for a first-round RT-PCR of the TCR CDR3. MiXCR, applied by TCRdb to the multiplex PCR reads, yields one record per CDR3 protein. The repertoire has 490,000 or so distinct CDR3 sequences, approximately 23% of them found once; the top ten carry under 55%. Source material: blood. Receptors were obtained from a woman aged 65 to 85 with Graves' ophthalmopathy.

The rearrangement uses TRBV19 and TRBJ1-5, with 8 bases aligning to TRBD1. CDR1 is LNHDA, CDR2 SQIVND, per germline (reference sequence). Losses at the gene ends were 11 bases for V and 6 bases for J; bases not matched to a gene: 12. The CDR3 contains 14 residues. Here the CDR3 DNA reads TGTGCCTCTGAAGAGGACAGGGATATTCAGCCCCAGCATTTT. It yields the protein CASEEDRDIQPQHF.

This clonotype showed up just a few times. The rearrangement joins TRBV6-2 or TRBV6-3 to TRBJ2-4; 9 nucleotides match TRBD2. CDR1 and CDR2 (germline): MNHEY, SVGEGT. With V trimmed by 4 bases and J by 0 bases, 19 bases remained unmatched. The CDR3 has 21 amino acids. CDR3 coding DNA: TGTGCCAGCAGTTTCCATCTGGGGGCTAGCGGGACGGAAAGAGCCAAAAACATTCAGTACTTC. Its translation is CASSFHLGASGTERAKNIQYF.